Given below is one TCR beta chain in context. The antigen remains undetermined. The sample belongs to a study of CD4 T cells in relation to SARS-CoV-2 and coronaviruses. Study information: After approximately 10 days of antigen culture, PBMC TCR beta CDR3s were sequenced. Negative control cultures got HIV-1 Nef peptides or no peptide. Broader study findings: Monoreactive clones expanded significantly more to SARS-CoV-2 than crossreactive clones did.

The CDR3 runs 11 residues. Trimming removed 3 bases at V and 8 bases at J, with 2 bases between. The protocol was immunoSEQ multiplex PCR, while the TCRdb copy is restricted to in-frame clones and leaves out a portion. Of roughly 30,000 clones listed, about 70% are singletons. CD4+ T cells from unexposed donors were obtained before the COVID-19 pandemic (2011-2018). After about 10 days of culture, CD4+ T cells were isolated. The receptor was derived from a human donor in good health. V gene TRBV12-3 or TRBV12-4 combines with J gene TRBJ1-6; D gene unclear. The sequenced material came from CD4+ T cells from PBMCs, cultured in vitro. CDR3 sequence (DNA): TGTGCCAGCAGTTTGTATTCACCCCTCCACTTT. As protein: CASSLYSPLHF.